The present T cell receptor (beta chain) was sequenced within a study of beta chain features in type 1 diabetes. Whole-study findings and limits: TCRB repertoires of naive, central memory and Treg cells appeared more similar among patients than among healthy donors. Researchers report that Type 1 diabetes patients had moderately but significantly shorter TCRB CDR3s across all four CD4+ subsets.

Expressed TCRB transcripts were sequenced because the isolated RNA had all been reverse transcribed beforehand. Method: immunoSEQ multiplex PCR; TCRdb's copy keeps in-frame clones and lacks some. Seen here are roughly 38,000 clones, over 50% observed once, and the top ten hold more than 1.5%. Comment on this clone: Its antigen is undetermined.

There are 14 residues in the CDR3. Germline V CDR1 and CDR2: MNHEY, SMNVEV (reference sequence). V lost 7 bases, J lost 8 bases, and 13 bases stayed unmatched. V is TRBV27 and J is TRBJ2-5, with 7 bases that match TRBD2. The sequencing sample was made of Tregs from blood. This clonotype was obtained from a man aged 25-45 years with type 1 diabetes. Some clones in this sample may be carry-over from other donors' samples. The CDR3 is CASTRGDGRETQYF. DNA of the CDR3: TGTGCCAGCACCCGGGGGGATGGAAGAGAAACCCAGTACTTC.